This T cell receptor beta chain is from a study of shared clonotypes between healthy human individuals. Study in general: The study used three CD4 naive, three CD4 memory, two CD8 naive and one CD8 memory plate per donor.

Germline V lookup: CDR1 MGHRA, CDR2 YSYEKL. The CDR3 extends over 14 amino acids. With 3 bases clipped from V and 6 bases from J, the junction kept 6 bases outside the gene matches. Libraries were prepared by immunoSEQ multiplex PCR; TCRdb keeps only in-frame clonotypes and omits some of them. Seen here are about 2,500,000 clones, around nine tenths observed once, and the top ten hold over 0.12%. Source material: naive CD4+ T cells sorted from blood. Subset noted: CD45RA+ positively selected. The chain combines TRBV4-1 with TRBJ2-5; 8 nucleotides line up with TRBD1. This TCR derives from a man younger than 30 in good health. CDR3: CASSQDRVGKTQYF. The DNA of the CDR3 is TGCGCCAGCAGCCAGGACAGGGTAGGGAAGACCCAGTACTTC.